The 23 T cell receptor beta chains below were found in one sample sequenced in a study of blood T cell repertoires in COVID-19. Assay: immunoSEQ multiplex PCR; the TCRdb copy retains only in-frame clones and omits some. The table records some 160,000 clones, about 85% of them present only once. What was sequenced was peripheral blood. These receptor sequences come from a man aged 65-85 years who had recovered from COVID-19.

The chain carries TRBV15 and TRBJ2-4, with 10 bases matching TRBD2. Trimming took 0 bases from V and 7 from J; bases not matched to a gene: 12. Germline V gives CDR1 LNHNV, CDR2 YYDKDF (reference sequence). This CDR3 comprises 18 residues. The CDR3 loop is CATSRDRLAGARRNIQYF. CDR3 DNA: TGTGCCACCAGCAGAGATCGGCTAGCGGGAGCTCGGAGGAACATTCAGTACTTC.

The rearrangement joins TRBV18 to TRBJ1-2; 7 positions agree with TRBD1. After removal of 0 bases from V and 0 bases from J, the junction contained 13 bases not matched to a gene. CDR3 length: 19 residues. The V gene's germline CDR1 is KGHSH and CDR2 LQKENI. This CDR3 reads CASSPPFNTGTAANYGYTF. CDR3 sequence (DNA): TGTGCCAGCTCACCACCGTTTAACACTGGGACAGCAGCTAACTATGGCTACACCTTC. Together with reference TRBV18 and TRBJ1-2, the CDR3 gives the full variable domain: NAGVMQNPRHLVRRRGQEARLRCSPMKGHSHVYWYRQLPEEGLKFMVYLQKENIIDESGMPKERFSAEFPKEGPSILRIQQVVRGDSAAYFCASSPPFNTGTAANYGYTFGSGTRLTVV.

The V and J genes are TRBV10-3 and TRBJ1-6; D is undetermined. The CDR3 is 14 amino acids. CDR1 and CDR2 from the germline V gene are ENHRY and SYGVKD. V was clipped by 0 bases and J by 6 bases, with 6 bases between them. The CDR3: CAISESAGNSPLHF. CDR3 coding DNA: TGTGCCATCAGTGAGTCGGCAGGTAATTCACCCCTCCACTTT.

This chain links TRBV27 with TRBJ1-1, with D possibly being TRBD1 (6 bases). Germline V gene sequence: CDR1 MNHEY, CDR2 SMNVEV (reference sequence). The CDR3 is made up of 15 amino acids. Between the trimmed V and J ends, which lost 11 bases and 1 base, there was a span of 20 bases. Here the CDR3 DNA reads TGTGCCCCCCCACCCCCCGGGACACGGAACACTGAAGCTTTCTTT. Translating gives CAPPPPGTRNTEAFF.

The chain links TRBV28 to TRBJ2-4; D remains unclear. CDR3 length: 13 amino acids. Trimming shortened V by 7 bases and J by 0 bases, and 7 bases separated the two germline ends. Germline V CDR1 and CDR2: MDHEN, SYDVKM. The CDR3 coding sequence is TGTGCCAGCAATAGAGGAGCCAAAAACATTCAGTACTTC. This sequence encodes CASNRGAKNIQYF.

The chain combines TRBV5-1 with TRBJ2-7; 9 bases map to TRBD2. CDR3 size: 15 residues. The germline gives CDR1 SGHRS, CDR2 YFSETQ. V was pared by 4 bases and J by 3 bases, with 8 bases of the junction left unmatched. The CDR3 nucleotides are TGCGCCAGCAGCCAGACTAGCGGAACGTACTACGAGCAGTACTTC. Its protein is CASSQTSGTYYEQYF.

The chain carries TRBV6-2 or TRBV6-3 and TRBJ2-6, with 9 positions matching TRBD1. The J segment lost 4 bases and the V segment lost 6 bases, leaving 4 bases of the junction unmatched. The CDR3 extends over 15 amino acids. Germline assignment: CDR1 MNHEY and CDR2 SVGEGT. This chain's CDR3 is CASSRTGAGANVLTF. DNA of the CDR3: TGTGCCAGCAGCCGGACAGGGGCCGGGGCCAACGTCCTGACTTTC.

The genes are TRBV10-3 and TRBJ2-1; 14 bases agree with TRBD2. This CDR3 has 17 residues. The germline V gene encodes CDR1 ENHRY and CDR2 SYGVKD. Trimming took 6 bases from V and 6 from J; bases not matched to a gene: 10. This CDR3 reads CAISPGTSGSWGNEQFF. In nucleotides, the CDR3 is TGTGCCATCAGCCCCGGGACTAGCGGGAGTTGGGGCAATGAGCAGTTCTTC.

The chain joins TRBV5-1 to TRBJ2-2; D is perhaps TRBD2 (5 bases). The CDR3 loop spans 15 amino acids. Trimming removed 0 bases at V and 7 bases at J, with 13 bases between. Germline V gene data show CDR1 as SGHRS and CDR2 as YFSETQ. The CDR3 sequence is CASSLVVTAGGELFF. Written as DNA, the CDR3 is TGCGCCAGCAGCTTGGTTGTTACGGCGGGCGGGGAGCTGTTTTTT.

CDR3 residues: CASSRYSGANTGELFF. CDR3 DNA: TGTGCCAGCAGCAGATATAGCGGGGCGAACACCGGGGAGCTGTTTTTT. The rearrangement joins TRBV7-2 to TRBJ2-2; 8 nucleotides align to TRBD2. Germline V gene lookup returns CDR1 SGHTA and CDR2 FQGNSA. This CDR3 spans 16 amino acids. V lost 5 bases, J lost 0 bases, and 5 bases stayed unmatched.

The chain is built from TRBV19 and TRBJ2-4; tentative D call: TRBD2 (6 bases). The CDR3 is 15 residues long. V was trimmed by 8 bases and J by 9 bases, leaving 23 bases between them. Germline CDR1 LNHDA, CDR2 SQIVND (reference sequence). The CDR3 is CASGSRSGGKVIQYF. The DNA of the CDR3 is TGTGCCAGTGGATCGAGATCCGGGGGAAAAGTCATTCAGTACTTC.

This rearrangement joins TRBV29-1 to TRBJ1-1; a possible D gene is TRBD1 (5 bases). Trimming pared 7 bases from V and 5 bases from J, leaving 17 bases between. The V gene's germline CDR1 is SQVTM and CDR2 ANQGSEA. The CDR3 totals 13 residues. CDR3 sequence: CSGMRGAGTEAFF. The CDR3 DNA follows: TGCAGCGGCATGCGAGGGGCGGGGACTGAAGCTTTCTTT.

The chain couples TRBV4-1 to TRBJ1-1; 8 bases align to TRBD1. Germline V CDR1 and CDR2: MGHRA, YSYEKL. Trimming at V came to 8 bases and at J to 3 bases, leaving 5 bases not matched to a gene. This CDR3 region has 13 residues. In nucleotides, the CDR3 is TGCGCCAGCCGCAGGGGGCCTGACACTGAAGCTTTCTTT. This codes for CASRRGPDTEAFF.

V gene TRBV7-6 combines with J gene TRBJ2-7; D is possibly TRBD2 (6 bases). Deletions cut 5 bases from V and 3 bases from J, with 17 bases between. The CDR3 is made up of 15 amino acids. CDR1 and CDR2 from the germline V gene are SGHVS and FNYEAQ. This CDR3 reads CASSPGGALDYEQYF. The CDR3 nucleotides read TGTGCCAGCAGCCCCGGGGGAGCACTCGACTACGAGCAGTACTTC. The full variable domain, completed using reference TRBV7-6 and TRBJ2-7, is GAGVSQSPRYKVTKRGQDVALRCDPISGHVSLYWYRQALGQGPEFLTYFNYEAQQDKSGLPNDRFSAERPEGSISTLTIQRTEQRDSAMYRCASSPGGALDYEQYFGPGTRLTVT.

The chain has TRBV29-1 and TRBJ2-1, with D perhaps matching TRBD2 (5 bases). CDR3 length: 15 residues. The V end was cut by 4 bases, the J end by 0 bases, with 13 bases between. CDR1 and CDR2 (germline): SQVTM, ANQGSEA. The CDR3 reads CSVVRGITSYNEQFF. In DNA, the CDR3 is TGCAGCGTTGTCCGGGGTATCACCTCCTACAATGAGCAGTTCTTC.

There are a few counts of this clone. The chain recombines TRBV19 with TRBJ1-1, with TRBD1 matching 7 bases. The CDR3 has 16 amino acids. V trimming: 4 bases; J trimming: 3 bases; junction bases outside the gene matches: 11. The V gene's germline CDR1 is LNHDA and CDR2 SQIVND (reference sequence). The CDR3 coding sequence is TGTGCCAGTAGTACAGGGGGAATCGGATCGGACACTGAAGCTTTCTTT. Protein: CASSTGGIGSDTEAFF. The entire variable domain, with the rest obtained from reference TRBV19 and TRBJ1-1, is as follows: DGGITQSPKYLFRKEGQNVTLSCEQNLNHDAMYWYRQDPGQGLRLIYYSQIVNDFQKGDIAEGYSVSREKKESFPLTVTSAQKNPTAFYLCASSTGGIGSDTEAFFGQGTRLTVV.

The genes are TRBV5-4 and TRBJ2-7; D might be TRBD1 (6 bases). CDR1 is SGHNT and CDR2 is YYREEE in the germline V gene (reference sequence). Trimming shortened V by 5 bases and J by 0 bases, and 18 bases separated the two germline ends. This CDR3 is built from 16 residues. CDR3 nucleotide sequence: TGTGCCAGCAGTCCCCGACAGGAGAAAGGCTCCTACGAGCAGTACTTC. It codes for CASSPRQEKGSYEQYF. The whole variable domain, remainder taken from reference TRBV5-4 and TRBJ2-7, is ETGVTQSPTHLIKTRGQQVTLRCSSQSGHNTVSWYQQALGQGPQFIFQYYREEENGRGNFPPRFSGLQFPNYSSELNVNALELDDSALYLCASSPRQEKGSYEQYFGPGTRLTVT.

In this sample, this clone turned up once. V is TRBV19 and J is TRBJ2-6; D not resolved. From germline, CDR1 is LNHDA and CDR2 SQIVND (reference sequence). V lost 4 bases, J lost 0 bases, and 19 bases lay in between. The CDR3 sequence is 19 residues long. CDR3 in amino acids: CASSTPTYLTDSGANVLTF. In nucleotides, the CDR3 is TGTGCCAGTAGTACCCCGACTTACTTAACCGACTCTGGGGCCAACGTCCTGACTTTC.

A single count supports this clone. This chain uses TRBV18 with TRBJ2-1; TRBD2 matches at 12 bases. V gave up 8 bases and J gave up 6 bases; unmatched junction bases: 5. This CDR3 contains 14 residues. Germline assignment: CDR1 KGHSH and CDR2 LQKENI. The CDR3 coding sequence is TGTGCCAGCGCAGAACTAGCGGGAGGCAATGAGCAGTTCTTC. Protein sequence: CASAELAGGNEQFF.

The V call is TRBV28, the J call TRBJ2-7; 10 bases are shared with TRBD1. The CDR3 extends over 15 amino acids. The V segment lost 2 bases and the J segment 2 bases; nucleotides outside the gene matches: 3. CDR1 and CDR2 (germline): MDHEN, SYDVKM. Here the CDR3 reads CASSLPGQGTYEQYF. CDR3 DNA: TGTGCCAGCAGTTTACCGGGACAGGGGACCTACGAGCAGTACTTC.

The CDR3 DNA reads as TGTGCCAGCACCGGTCTCGGGGGTGAGAACTATGGCTACACCTTC. Protein sequence: CASTGLGGENYGYTF. This chain links TRBV28 with TRBJ1-2; possibly TRBD1 for D (5 bases). CDR1 is MDHEN and CDR2 is SYDVKM in the germline V gene. Between the trimmed V and J ends, which lost 7 bases and 2 bases, there was a span of 17 bases. This CDR3 has 15 residues.

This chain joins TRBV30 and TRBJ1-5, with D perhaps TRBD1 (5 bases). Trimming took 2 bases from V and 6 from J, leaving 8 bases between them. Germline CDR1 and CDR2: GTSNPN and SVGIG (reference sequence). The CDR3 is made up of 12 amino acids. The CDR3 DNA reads TGTGCCTGGAGTACAGGCCTTCAGCCCCAGCATTTT. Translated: CAWSTGLQPQHF.

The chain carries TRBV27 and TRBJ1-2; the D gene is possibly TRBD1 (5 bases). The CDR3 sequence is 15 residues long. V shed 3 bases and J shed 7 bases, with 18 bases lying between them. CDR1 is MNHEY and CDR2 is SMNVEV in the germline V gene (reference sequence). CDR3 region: CASSFAGQSTGGYTF. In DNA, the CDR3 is TGTGCCAGCAGTTTCGCGGGGCAGTCAACGGGTGGCTACACCTTC.